Following are 21 T cell receptor beta chains from one sample sequenced in a study of T-cell memory formation after mild COVID-19 (dated by TCRdb to the early 2020s). The library came from 5' RACE. Instrument on record: Illumina NovaSeq 6000. TCRdb trimmed the raw reads at Q25, called clones with MiXCR and kept productive beta chains. Each entry is one CDR3 protein sequence, shown with its most common DNA and genes. Counted in this sample were roughly 140,000 distinct CDR3 sequences; 14% of them appeared once. The top ten constitute 25% to 30% of the sample. Material: PBMCs or a T cell subset sorted from them (not recorded which). These receptors were collected from an adult woman who had mild COVID-19 (a few samples of this study predate the infection). The sample titles of this study are shuffled in the database, so cell type and time point are left out; the donor was told from shared clones.

The sample holds many counts of this clonotype. The CDR3 is CASSLVLGEATEAFF. DNA of the CDR3: TGTGCCAGCAGCTTAGTTCTAGGGGAGGCCACTGAAGCTTTCTTT. The rearrangement uses TRBV7-8 and TRBJ1-1, with D maybe TRBD1 (5 bases). The CDR3 sequence is 15 residues long. Germline V gene data show CDR1 as SGHVS and CDR2 as FQNEAQ. Between the trimmed V and J ends, which lost 1 base and 4 bases, there was a span of 13 bases.

The V call is TRBV9, the J call TRBJ1-3; the match to TRBD1 covers 7 bases. The CDR3 is 19 amino acids. V shed 3 bases, J shed 0 bases, and the junction held 15 bases outside the gene matches. CDR1 SGDLS and CDR2 YYNGEE come from the germline V gene. The chain's CDR3 is CASSDPSDREPNSGNTIYF. The CDR3 nucleotides are TGTGCCAGCAGCGACCCTAGCGACAGGGAACCCAACTCTGGAAACACCATATATTTT. Full variable domain (remainder filled in from reference TRBV9 and TRBJ1-3): DSGVTQTPKHLITATGQRVTLRCSPRSGDLSVYWYQQSLDQGLQFLIQYYNGEERAKGNILERFSAQQFPDLHSELNLSSLELGDSALYFCASSDPSDREPNSGNTIYFGEGSWLTVV.

This clonotype was counted between two and nine times. This chain connects TRBV24-1 to TRBJ2-1; D remains ambiguous. Germline CDR1 KGHDR, CDR2 SFDVKD. V was trimmed by 4 bases and J by 4 bases, leaving 10 bases between them. The CDR3 runs 14 residues. The CDR3: CATSDQDQYNEQFF. CDR3 coding DNA: TGTGCCACCAGTGACCAAGACCAATACAATGAGCAGTTCTTC.

This rearrangement joins TRBV7-2 to TRBJ2-7, with D possibly being TRBD2 (6 bases). V was cut by 5 bases and J by 3 bases, with 11 bases left in between. This CDR3 region has 13 residues. The germline CDR1 and CDR2 sequences are SGHTA and FQGNSA. The CDR3 is CASSGDFGYEQYF. CDR3 nucleotide sequence: TGTGCCAGCAGCGGGGACTTTGGCTACGAGCAGTACTTC.

V is TRBV5-6 and J is TRBJ2-7; D is unclear. This CDR3 spans 14 amino acids. Between the trimmed V and J ends, which lost 4 bases and 2 bases, there was a span of 13 bases. CDR1 and CDR2 (germline): SGHDT, YYEEEE. The CDR3 DNA sequence: TGTGCCAGCAGCCCGGCCCCCGGTCCCTACGAGCAGTACTTC. Amino acid sequence: CASSPAPGPYEQYF. Full variable domain (rest looked up from reference TRBV5-6 and TRBJ2-7): DAGVTQSPTHLIKTRGQQVTLRCSPKSGHDTVSWYQQALGQGPQFIFQYYEEEERQRGNFPDRFSGHQFPNYSSELNVNALLLGDSALYLCASSPAPGPYEQYFGPGTRLTVT.

This clonotype was seen a few times. The rearrangement joins TRBV27 to TRBJ2-7; 8 bases are a match to TRBD2. Germline-derived CDR1 and CDR2 are MNHEY and SMNVEV (reference sequence). The CDR3 runs to 17 residues. The trim removed 0 bases at V and 3 bases at J, leaving 10 bases unmatched. In DNA, the CDR3 is TGTGCCAGCAGTTTATCTGGGCTAGCGGGTACGAACTACGAGCAGTACTTC. Translation: CASSLSGLAGTNYEQYF.

This clonotype has a handful of counts. This chain joins TRBV6-6 and TRBJ1-5; the D is unclear. CDR1 is MNHNY and CDR2 is SVGAGI in the germline V gene (reference sequence). The CDR3 is made up of 17 amino acids. V lost 5 bases and J lost 3, with 20 bases in between. CDR3 residues: CASSDYIMSAINQPQHF. CDR3 DNA: TGTGCCAGCAGTGACTATATTATGTCAGCGATCAATCAGCCCCAGCATTTT.

V is TRBV7-9 and J is TRBJ2-7; the D gene is possibly TRBD1 (6 bases). The germline V and J ends were trimmed by 10 bases and 0 bases, with 10 bases remaining between them. The CDR3 totals 12 residues. CDR1 SEHNR and CDR2 FQNEAQ come from the germline V gene (reference sequence). The CDR3 protein is CATSDSSYEQYF. The DNA of the CDR3 is TGTGCCACCTCGGACAGCTCCTACGAGCAGTACTTC.

V usage is TRBV6-5 and J usage is TRBJ2-1; D possibly corresponds to TRBD2 (7 bases). Germline CDR1 MNHEY, CDR2 SVGAGI. This CDR3 has 15 amino acids. Trimming stripped 8 bases from V and 4 bases from J, with 18 bases between. CDR3 in DNA: TGTGCCAGCGAGACGGGAGGAGGGGGTTACAATGAGCAGTTCTTC. It codes for CASETGGGGYNEQFF.

The sample holds a few counts of this clonotype. This rearrangement joins TRBV7-9 to TRBJ2-1, with D unclear. V dropped 5 bases and J dropped 3 bases, with 23 bases sitting between them. Germline assignment: CDR1 SEHNR and CDR2 FQNEAQ (reference sequence). This CDR3 region has 18 residues. CDR3 DNA sequence: TGTGCCAGCAGCCATTTAACTCTTACCATCCATAACTACAATGAGCAGTTCTTC. Translation: CASSHLTLTIHNYNEQFF.

The chain carries TRBV25-1 and TRBJ2-3, with D possibly TRBD2 on 6 matching bases. Germline CDR1 reads MGHDK; CDR2 reads SYGVNS. The ends were cut back, 0 bases at V and 4 bases at J, with 11 bases in the middle. CDR3 length: 15 amino acids. CDR3 sequence reads: CASSEYAGTADTQYF. Written as DNA, the CDR3 is TGTGCCAGCAGTGAATATGCGGGGACGGCAGATACGCAGTATTTT.

The chain employs TRBV7-9 and TRBJ2-1; 11 bases line up with TRBD2. The V segment lost 5 bases and the J segment 9 bases; nucleotides outside the gene matches: 3. Germline CDR1 and CDR2: SEHNR and FQNEAQ (reference sequence). The CDR3 is made up of 13 amino acids. The CDR3 is CASSLTSGIEQFF. CDR3 coding DNA: TGTGCCAGCAGCCTGACTAGCGGGATTGAGCAGTTCTTC.

The rearrangement joins TRBV19 to TRBJ2-1; 12 nucleotides agree with TRBD2. After removal of 0 bases from V and 7 bases from J, the junction contained 7 bases not matched to a gene. Germline CDR1 is LNHDA and CDR2 is SQIVND (reference sequence). The CDR3 has 17 amino acids. The CDR3 coding sequence is TGTGCCAGTAGTATAGAGCCCGGGACTAGCGGGTCGAATGAGCAGTTCTTC. It translates to CASSIEPGTSGSNEQFF.

The chain uses TRBV12-3 or TRBV12-4 and TRBJ2-1; 8 nucleotides agree with TRBD2. The CDR3 covers 15 residues. V lost 1 base to trimming and J lost 6 bases; unmatched junction nucleotides: 5. The CDR3 sequence: CASSLDYGRVNEQFF. In DNA form, the CDR3 reads TGTGCCAGCAGTTTAGATTACGGGAGGGTCAATGAGCAGTTCTTC.

The chain links TRBV9 to TRBJ2-7; TRBD1 matches at 10 bases. This CDR3 has 13 amino acids. The germline V gene has CDR1 SGDLS and CDR2 YYNGEE. V shed 7 bases and J 6 bases; nucleotides not matched to a gene: 7. CDR3 loop: CASDPGQGTEQYF. The CDR3 DNA follows: TGTGCCAGCGACCCGGGACAGGGGACCGAGCAGTACTTC. The full variable domain, with the rest looked up from reference TRBV9 and TRBJ2-7, is DSGVTQTPKHLITATGQRVTLRCSPRSGDLSVYWYQQSLDQGLQFLIQYYNGEERAKGNILERFSAQQFPDLHSELNLSSLELGDSALYFCASDPGQGTEQYFGPGTRLTVT.

The V gene is TRBV20-1, the J gene TRBJ2-1; D not certain. V was trimmed by 5 bases and J by 2 bases, leaving 13 bases between them. Germline assignment: CDR1 DFQATT and CDR2 SNEGSKA (reference sequence). The CDR3 is 14 amino acids. Here the CDR3 reads CSAPVLGAYNEQFF. The CDR3 nucleotides are TGCAGTGCTCCAGTCTTAGGAGCCTACAATGAGCAGTTCTTC.

This clonotype was observed a few times. V is TRBV9 and J is TRBJ1-2, with a tentative D call TRBD1 (6 bases). V was pared by 3 bases and J by 7 bases, with 16 bases between. In germline, CDR1 is SGDLS, CDR2 YYNGEE. This CDR3 comprises 14 residues. The CDR3 nucleotides read TGTGCCAGCAGCGCGGAGGGCAGGGGCAGTGGCTACACCTTC. Translated: CASSAEGRGSGYTF.

The chain combines TRBV7-2 with TRBJ1-5; D is uncertain. Per germline, CDR1 SGHTA and CDR2 FQGNSA. Between the trimmed V and J ends, which lost 2 bases and 4 bases, there was a span of 6 bases. CDR3 length: 13 residues. DNA of the CDR3: TGTGCCAGCAGCTTACAAAAAAATCAGCCCCAGCATTTT. It yields the protein CASSLQKNQPQHF. Looking up the rest from reference TRBV7-2 and TRBJ1-5 gives the full variable domain: GAGVSQSPSNKVTEKGKDVELRCDPISGHTALYWYRQSLGQGLEFLIYFQGNSAPDKSGLPSDRFSAERTGGSVSTLTIQRTQQEDSAVYLCASSLQKNQPQHFGDGTRLSIL.

This clonotype was observed a handful of times. V gene TRBV7-8 combines with J gene TRBJ1-3, with 8 bases fitting TRBD1. Germline lookup yields CDR1 SGHVS and CDR2 FQNEAQ. Germline trimming cut 1 base from V and 3 bases from J; bases unmatched to any gene: 5. This CDR3 spans 16 amino acids. The CDR3, as DNA: TGTGCCAGCAGCTTAGACCCTGACAGGGGTGGAAACACCATATATTTT. This encodes CASSLDPDRGGNTIYF.

This clonotype was picked up a small number of times. The chain has TRBV12-3 or TRBV12-4 and TRBJ2-3, with 7 nucleotides matching TRBD1. The CDR3 has 15 residues. V trimming: 3 bases; J trimming: 4 bases; junction bases outside the gene matches: 7. In nucleotides, the CDR3 is TGTGCCAGCAGTTTCACAGGGGAGAGGGCAGATACGCAGTATTTT. It is translated as CASSFTGERADTQYF.

This chain joins TRBV6-5 and TRBJ2-1; TRBD2 matches at 15 bases. The trim removed 6 bases at V and 2 bases at J, leaving 8 bases unmatched. The CDR3 sequence is 18 residues long. CDR1 is MNHEY and CDR2 is SVGAGI in the germline V gene. The CDR3 DNA is TGTGCCAGCAGCGGGGGACTAGCGGGAGGTCCACCCTACAATGAGCAGTTCTTC. It encodes CASSGGLAGGPPYNEQFF.